This T cell receptor (beta chain) was documented in a study of T cell responses to AZD1222 COVID-19 vaccine. Regarding the study as a whole: Every sample of the repertoires postdated the peak T cell response.

The CDR3 is 15 residues long. With 4 bases clipped from V and 7 bases from J, the junction kept 6 bases outside the gene matches. The germline CDR1 and CDR2 sequences are SNHLY and FYNNEI. In the case of this clone: Its antigen is unidentified.

Sequencing used immunoSEQ multiplex PCR; TCRdb keeps in-frame clones, though not all of them. The sample has more than 60,000 clones, 87% seen once; the top ten hold less than 20%. The sample consisted of peripheral blood, taken 28 days after the second AZD1222 dose. The TCR was taken from an adult who received the AZD1222 COVID-19 vaccine. The rearrangement links TRBV2 to TRBJ1-6; 8 bases map to TRBD1. The CDR3 here is CASSATTGGNSPLHF. The CDR3 bases are TGTGCCAGCAGTGCCACTACAGGGGGGAATTCACCCCTCCACTTT.